These 27 T cell receptor beta chains were sequenced from one sample in a study of T cell responses to AZD1222 COVID-19 vaccine. Only in-frame clones appear in the TCRdb table, and some are missing; sequencing was by immunoSEQ multiplex PCR. The sample yields over 130,000 clones, more than 85% seen once. Sequences were derived from peripheral blood, sampled 28 days after the second AZD1222 dose. The receptors originated from an adult who received the AZD1222 COVID-19 vaccine.

The V call is TRBV2, the J call TRBJ2-7; 8 nucleotides align to TRBD1. From germline, CDR1 is SNHLY and CDR2 FYNNEI. The CDR3 runs to 11 residues. The ends lost 4 bases at V and 13 bases at J; junction bases unmatched: 6. The CDR3 is CASSVVGQAYF. CDR3 nucleotides: TGTGCCAGCAGTGTGGTGGGACAGGCCTACTTC.

The chain employs TRBV15 and TRBJ2-7; a possible D gene is TRBD1 (6 bases). Trimming removed 5 bases from V and 2 bases from J, with 19 bases in between. The CDR3 runs to 16 residues. The germline V gene has CDR1 LNHNV and CDR2 YYDKDF (reference sequence). CDR3: CATSPSRTVSPYEQYF. The DNA of the CDR3 is TGTGCCACCAGCCCTTCCCGGACAGTCTCGCCCTACGAGCAGTACTTC.

The V and J genes are TRBV12-3 or TRBV12-4 and TRBJ1-1; D is perhaps TRBD1 (6 bases). The CDR3 contains 13 residues. V was cut by 6 bases and J by 2 bases, with 10 bases left in between. The CDR3 sequence is CASSGGGNTEAFF. The CDR3 DNA reads TGTGCCAGCAGCGGGGGGGGCAACACTGAAGCTTTCTTT.

The CDR3 sequence is CASSSSGGDGYTF. The CDR3, as DNA: TGTGCCAGCTCATCTTCAGGGGGCGACGGCTACACCTTC. The V gene is TRBV18, the J gene TRBJ1-2; TRBD1 matches at 8 bases. The germline gives CDR1 KGHSH, CDR2 LQKENI. CDR3 size: 13 residues. J was trimmed by 8 bases and V by 5 bases; bases with no gene match: 7.

A remark on this clone: The same CDR3 is also encoded by other DNA sequences in this sample. The chain couples TRBV18 to TRBJ1-5, with D possibly being TRBD1 (5 bases). CDR1 and CDR2 (germline): KGHSH, LQKENI. The CDR3 sequence is 13 residues long. The ends were cut back, 5 bases at V and 5 bases at J, with 10 bases in the middle. The DNA of the CDR3 is TGTGCCAGCTCAAGGCAGGGAGATCAGCCCCAGCATTTT. Its translation is CASSRQGDQPQHF. The variable domain in full, with the rest retrieved from reference TRBV18 and TRBJ1-5, is NAGVMQNPRHLVRRRGQEARLRCSPMKGHSHVYWYRQLPEEGLKFMVYLQKENIIDESGMPKERFSAEFPKEGPSILRIQQVVRGDSAAYFCASSRQGDQPQHFGDGTRLSIL.

DNA of the CDR3: TGTGCCAGCAGCCAAGTCACAGGGCAGGGGGTTAACTATGGCTACACCTTC. Protein sequence: CASSQVTGQGVNYGYTF. The V call is TRBV4-2, the J call TRBJ1-2; 7 nucleotides agree with TRBD1. After removal of 1 base from V and 1 base from J, the junction contained 9 bases not matched to a gene. Per germline, CDR1 LGHNA and CDR2 YNFKEQ. The CDR3 totals 17 residues.

The count of this clone is one. This rearrangement joins TRBV29-1 to TRBJ1-3; a possible D gene is TRBD1 (6 bases). The V gene's germline CDR1 is SQVTM and CDR2 ANQGSEA. CDR3 length equals 13 residues. The V and J ends lost 5 bases and 0 bases respectively, with 8 bases between them. Here the CDR3 DNA reads TGCAGCGTTTGGGGGGCCTCTGGAAACACCATATATTTT. Its protein product is CSVWGASGNTIYF.

The rearrangement joins TRBV18 to TRBJ1-2; D perhaps matches TRBD1 (6 bases). The CDR3 totals 14 residues. Germline V gives CDR1 KGHSH, CDR2 LQKENI. The V end lost 0 bases, the J end lost 7 bases, and 12 bases lay between the germline ends. DNA of the CDR3: TGTGCCAGCTCACCACCGGGCAGGGGTGGTGGCTACACCTTC. It yields the protein CASSPPGRGGGYTF.

Notes on this clone: Other DNA sequences from this sample encode an identical CDR3 as well. The chain recombines TRBV10-3 with TRBJ1-5; D is unresolved. CDR1 ENHRY and CDR2 SYGVKD come from the germline V gene. The CDR3 is made up of 14 amino acids. V lost 0 bases and J lost 4, with 7 bases in between. The CDR3 nucleotides read TGTGCCATCAGTGAGTCGGGAGGGAATCAGCCCCAGCATTTT. As protein: CAISESGGNQPQHF.

V and J are TRBV19 and TRBJ2-3, with TRBD2 matching over 13 bases. The ends lost 4 bases at V and 4 bases at J; junction bases unmatched: 2. The CDR3 totals 15 residues. The V gene's germline CDR1 is LNHDA and CDR2 SQIVND (reference sequence). In DNA form, the CDR3 reads TGTGCCAGTAGTACACTAGCGGGGGGGCCAGATACGCAGTATTTT. Protein sequence: CASSTLAGGPDTQYF.

The J gene is TRBJ1-2, the V gene TRBV18; D call uncertain. The CDR3 runs 16 residues. Deletions cut 6 bases from V and 0 bases from J, with 17 bases between. Germline V gene data show CDR1 as KGHSH and CDR2 as LQKENI. This chain's CDR3 is CASSPPVSQTNYGYTF. The CDR3, as DNA: TGTGCCAGCTCGCCCCCCGTCTCTCAGACTAACTATGGCTACACCTTC.

The chain is built from TRBV6-9 and TRBJ1-5, with D possibly matching TRBD1 (5 bases). The germline V and J ends were trimmed by 7 bases and 0 bases, with 25 bases remaining between them. Per germline, CDR1 MNHGY and CDR2 SVAAGI. The CDR3 length is 19 residues. CDR3 DNA sequence: TGTGCCAGCAAGTACTCGCAAGGGGATTGGTATTATAGCAATCAGCCCCAGCATTTT. It encodes CASKYSQGDWYYSNQPQHF.

This clone was observed a single time. The V and J genes are TRBV12-2 and TRBJ1-2; the table's D gene call, TRBD1, was not cross checked with the DNA. TRBV12-2 is classified as a pseudogene. This CDR3 contains 14 residues. CDR3 nucleotides: TGTGCAAGTCGCTTATCAACAGGGGCGGGAGGCTACACCTTC. As protein: CASRLSTGAGGYTF.

The J gene is TRBJ2-5, the V gene TRBV5-1; D unresolved. The CDR3 is 14 amino acids. CDR1 is SGHRS, CDR2 YFSETQ, per germline. Trimming shortened V by 2 bases and J by 2 bases, and 10 bases separated the two germline ends. The chain's CDR3 is CASSFVTPQETQYF. The DNA of the CDR3 is TGCGCCAGCAGCTTCGTTACCCCTCAAGAGACCCAGTACTTC. Full variable domain (missing parts from reference TRBV5-1 and TRBJ2-5): KAGVTQTPRYLIKTRGQQVTLSCSPISGHRSVSWYQQTPGQGLQFLFEYFSETQRNKGNFPGRFSGRQFSNSRSEMNVSTLELGDSALYLCASSFVTPQETQYFGPGTRLLVL.

V and J are TRBV7-9 and TRBJ1-2; no clear D gene. The V gene lost 5 bases and the J gene lost 8 bases, with 6 bases spanning the gap. The CDR3 contains 10 residues. CDR1 is SEHNR and CDR2 is FQNEAQ in the germline V gene (reference sequence). In nucleotides, the CDR3 is TGTGCCAGCAGCCCCCTGGGCTACACCTTC. Protein product: CASSPLGYTF.

The genes are TRBV6-1 and TRBJ1-3, with D maybe TRBD1 (6 bases). CDR3 size: 14 residues. Trimming stripped 6 bases from V and 2 bases from J, with 11 bases between. In germline, CDR1 is MNHNS, CDR2 SASEGT. This CDR3 reads CASSGGGAGNTIYF. The CDR3 nucleotides are TGTGCCAGCAGCGGAGGGGGGGCTGGAAACACCATATATTTT.

This clone was seen just once. V is TRBV12-5 and J is TRBJ1-2; possible D gene TRBD1, 5 bases. Trimming took off 5 bases at V and 9 bases at J, with 25 bases between the two ends. CDR1 LGHNT and CDR2 FRNRAP come from the germline V gene. The CDR3 covers 16 residues. CDR3 in amino acids: CASGLQTVIGMGSYTF. The CDR3 nucleotides are TGTGCTAGTGGTCTACAGACAGTAATAGGGATGGGAAGCTACACCTTC.

This chain connects TRBV2 to TRBJ2-5, with 9 bases fitting TRBD1. CDR3 length equals 13 residues. Germline V gene sequence: CDR1 SNHLY, CDR2 FYNNEI. Trimming cost V 5 bases and J 7 bases; bases outside gene matches: 5. Here the CDR3 DNA reads TGTGCCAGCAGTAACAGGGGGCCGGGGACCCAGTACTTC. As protein: CASSNRGPGTQYF.

The chain uses TRBV9 and TRBJ2-3; TRBD2 aligns across 11 bases. The V gene's germline CDR1 is SGDLS and CDR2 YYNGEE. This CDR3 comprises 15 residues. The V and J ends lost 3 bases and 2 bases, in that order; junction bases with no gene match: 2. CDR3 DNA sequence: TGTGCCAGCAGCGCACTAGCGGGGGACACAGATACGCAGTATTTT. Protein product: CASSALAGDTDTQYF.

The rearrangement joins TRBV3-1 (or the pseudogene TRBV3-2) to TRBJ1-6; 7 bases match TRBD1. The V and J ends lost 4 bases and 10 bases, in that order; junction bases with no gene match: 13. Germline loops: CDR1 LGHDT, CDR2 YNNKEL (reference sequence). The CDR3 runs 16 residues. The CDR3 spells CASSPNPGGFGSPLHF. CDR3 coding DNA: TGTGCCAGCAGCCCCAACCCAGGGGGGTTCGGATCACCCCTCCACTTT.

V usage is TRBV5-1 and J usage is TRBJ2-5; TRBD2 is a possible D gene (6 bases). CDR3 length: 13 residues. V lost 5 bases and J lost 1, with 9 bases in between. Germline CDR1 SGHRS, CDR2 YFSETQ. The CDR3: CASSFGGQETQYF. The CDR3 region has the DNA TGCGCCAGCAGTTTCGGGGGCCAAGAGACCCAGTACTTC.

The chain has TRBV19 and TRBJ2-4; D not certain. Trimming took 0 bases from V and 12 from J, leaving 12 bases between them. This CDR3 comprises 13 residues. Germline loops: CDR1 LNHDA, CDR2 SQIVND (reference sequence). The CDR3 loop is CASSIDSRVAQYF. The DNA of the CDR3 is TGTGCCAGTAGTATAGATAGTCGAGTAGCTCAGTACTTC.

This rearrangement joins TRBV27 to TRBJ2-1, with D maybe TRBD2 (5 bases). V was cut by 3 bases and J by 0 bases, with 12 bases left in between. The CDR3 spans 16 residues. Looked up from germline, CDR1 is MNHEY and CDR2 is SMNVEV (reference sequence). The CDR3 loop reads CASSFAGTSSYNEQFF. DNA of the CDR3: TGTGCCAGCAGTTTTGCGGGTACCAGCTCCTACAATGAGCAGTTCTTC.

This chain uses TRBV23-1 with TRBJ1-6, with D maybe TRBD1 (5 bases). TRBV23-1 is marked as an open reading frame, function uncertain. Trimming left V 10 bases short and J 10 bases short, with 17 bases between. This CDR3 contains 13 residues. The CDR3 here is CAILTVRLSPLHF. CDR3 bases: TGCGCCATCCTGACAGTCCGATTATCACCCCTCCACTTT.

This chain connects TRBV7-6 to TRBJ1-1, with D unresolved. The CDR3 runs 13 residues. The V gene's germline CDR1 is SGHVS and CDR2 FNYEAQ. Trimming took 0 bases from V and 5 from J, leaving 7 bases between them. The CDR3 reads CASSLALRTEAFF. CDR3 DNA sequence: TGTGCCAGCAGCTTAGCCCTTAGGACTGAAGCTTTCTTT.

This chain joins TRBV29-1 and TRBJ2-1; D uncertain. Germline V lookup: CDR1 SQVTM, CDR2 ANQGSEA. Trimming took 5 bases from V and 2 from J, leaving 10 bases between them. CDR3 length equals 13 residues. The CDR3 DNA is TGCAGCGTTATCCCACCGACCTACAATGAGCAGTTCTTC. This codes for CSVIPPTYNEQFF.

The chain joins TRBV7-9 to TRBJ1-3, with D hard to call. Deletions cut 4 bases from V and 4 bases from J, with 14 bases between. The length of the CDR3 is 15 residues. Germline V gene sequence: CDR1 SEHNR, CDR2 FQNEAQ (reference sequence). CDR3 in amino acids: CASSSHSAAGNTIYF. Written as DNA, the CDR3 is TGTGCCAGCAGCTCGCACTCGGCTGCGGGAAACACCATATATTTT. The complete variable domain, with remaining parts taken from reference TRBV7-9 and TRBJ1-3, reads DTGVSQNPRHKITKRGQNVTFRCDPISEHNRLYWYRQTLGQGPEFLTYFQNEAQLEKSRLLSDRFSAERPKGSFSTLEIQRTEQGDSAMYLCASSSHSAAGNTIYFGEGSWLTVV.